This T cell receptor beta chain was recorded in a study of TIL therapy for anti-PD-1-resistant metastatic lung cancer. The immunoSEQ assay was v3. Sequenced by immunoSEQ multiplex PCR; TCRdb stores in-frame clones only, minus some. Of about 21,000 clones in the sample, more than 60% were seen once. The CDR3 is made up of 17 amino acids. V shed 4 bases and J 0 bases; nucleotides not matched to a gene: 10. Germline V gives CDR1 SGHVS, CDR2 FQNEAQ. As for time point: pre-treatment sample, taken before nivolumab and TIL therapy. The receptor was derived from a person between 25 and 79 years old with non-small cell lung cancer. The V and J genes are TRBV7-8 and TRBJ2-7; 9 bases agree with TRBD2. Source: blood, taken at baseline. The CDR3 loop is CASSWKAGGLSSYEQYF. CDR3 DNA sequence: TGTGCCAGCAGCTGGAAAGCGGGAGGTCTCAGCTCCTACGAGCAGTACTTC.